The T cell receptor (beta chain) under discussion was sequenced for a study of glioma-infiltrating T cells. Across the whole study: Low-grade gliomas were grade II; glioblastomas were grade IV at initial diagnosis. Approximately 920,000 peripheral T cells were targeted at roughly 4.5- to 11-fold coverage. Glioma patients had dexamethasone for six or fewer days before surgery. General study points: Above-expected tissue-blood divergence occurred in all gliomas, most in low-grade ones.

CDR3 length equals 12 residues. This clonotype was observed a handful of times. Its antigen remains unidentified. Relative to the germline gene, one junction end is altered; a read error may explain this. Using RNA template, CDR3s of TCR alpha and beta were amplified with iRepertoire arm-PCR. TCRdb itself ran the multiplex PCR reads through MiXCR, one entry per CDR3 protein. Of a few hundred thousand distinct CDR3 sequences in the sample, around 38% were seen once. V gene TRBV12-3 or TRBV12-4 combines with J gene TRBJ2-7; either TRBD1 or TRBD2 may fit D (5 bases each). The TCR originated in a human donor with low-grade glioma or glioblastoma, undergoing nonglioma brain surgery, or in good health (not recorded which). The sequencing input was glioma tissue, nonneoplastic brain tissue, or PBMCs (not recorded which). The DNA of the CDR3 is TGTGCCAGCAGTCCGAGGGGTTACGAGCAGCACTTC. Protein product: CASSPRGYEQHF.